The present T cell receptor beta chain was sequenced within a study of sequential checkpoint blockade in melanoma. For the study at large: More than 20 patients had tumor biopsies before treatment and at week 13. Study-wide points: Clinical benefit was about 30 times likelier when tumor T-cell fraction and clonality increased.

The V gene end was trimmed by 6 bases and the J gene end by 6 bases; junction bases not matched to a gene: 10. The CDR3 totals 15 residues. CDR1 and CDR2 from the germline V gene are SGHNT and YENEEA. Treatment specified: randomized to nivolumab then ipilimumab (arm A) or the reverse (arm B). No patient had prior DNA-damaging chemotherapy. TCRdb's table, derived via immunoSEQ multiplex PCR, lists solely in-frame clones and lacks some. The table lists 2,000 to 2,500 clones, roughly 19% of them singletons. This clone was picked up many times. As yet, its antigen is unknown. The receptor was derived from a human donor with melanoma. This sequence joins TRBV11-3 and TRBJ2-1, with 8 bases fitting TRBD1. Material: tumor tissue (inferred from file names), obtained from a patient given nivolumab and ipilimumab in sequence. CDR3 protein: CASSPPRTGSNEQFF. The CDR3 DNA reads TGTGCCAGCAGTCCCCCAAGGACAGGGTCCAATGAGCAGTTCTTC.